The 4 T cell receptor beta chains reported below all come from one sample, sequenced in a study of identical twins. A single record per CDR3 protein comes from TCRdb applying MiXCR to the 5' RACE reads. The sample holds roughly 490,000 distinct CDR3 sequences, approximately 15% seen once. The sample was also reused in another study, on yellow fever vaccine responses in identical twins.

Sequenced material: CD4+ T cells sorted from blood. The receptors stem from a woman under 30 in good health.

The chain joins TRBV7-8 to TRBJ2-4; tentative D call: TRBD1 (5 bases). This CDR3 contains 16 residues. Germline CDR1 reads SGHVS; CDR2 reads FQNEAQ. Trimming cost V 0 bases and J 0 bases, with 9 bases left between them. The CDR3 coding sequence is TGTGCCAGCAGCTTAGCAGGGGTGATAGCCAAAAACATTCAGTACTTC. It encodes CASSLAGVIAKNIQYF.

The J gene is TRBJ2-3, the V gene TRBV27; 8 bases align to TRBD2. This CDR3 comprises 17 residues. The germline V gene has CDR1 MNHEY and CDR2 SMNVEV (reference sequence). The V and J ends lost 5 bases and 6 bases, in that order; junction bases with no gene match: 16. The chain's CDR3 is CASSPNPPGLVYDTQYF. CDR3 bases: TGTGCCAGCAGTCCAAACCCCCCGGGACTAGTCTACGATACGCAGTATTTT.

This chain uses TRBV6-1 with TRBJ2-3, with 10 bases that match TRBD2. Unmatched junction bases numbered 13, after V lost 6 bases and J lost 7 bases. The germline V gene encodes CDR1 MNHNS and CDR2 SASEGT. The CDR3 extends over 16 amino acids. The CDR3 reads CASRSSGRGWGNTQYF. As DNA, the CDR3 is TGTGCCAGCAGGTCTAGCGGGAGAGGTTGGGGGAATACGCAGTATTTT.

The V call is TRBV24-1, the J call TRBJ2-5; D is unresolved. The length of the CDR3 is 14 residues. Germline V gives CDR1 KGHDR, CDR2 SFDVKD. Trimming cost V 4 bases and J 7 bases, with 15 bases left between them. The CDR3 here is CATSESGTIGTQYF. The CDR3 nucleotides read TGTGCCACCAGTGAATCAGGAACCATAGGGACCCAGTACTTC.